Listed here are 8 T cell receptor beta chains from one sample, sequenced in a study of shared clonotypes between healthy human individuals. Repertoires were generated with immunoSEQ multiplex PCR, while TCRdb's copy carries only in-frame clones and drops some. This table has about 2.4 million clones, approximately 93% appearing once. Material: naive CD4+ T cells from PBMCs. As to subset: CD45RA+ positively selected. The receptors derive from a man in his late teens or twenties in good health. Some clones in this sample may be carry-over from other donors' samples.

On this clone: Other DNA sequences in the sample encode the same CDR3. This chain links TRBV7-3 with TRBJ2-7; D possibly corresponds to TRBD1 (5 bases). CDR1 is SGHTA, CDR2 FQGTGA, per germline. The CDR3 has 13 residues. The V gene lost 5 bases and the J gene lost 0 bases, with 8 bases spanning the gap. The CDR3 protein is CASSQGSSYEQYF. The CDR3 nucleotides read TGTGCCAGCAGCCAGGGCAGCTCCTACGAGCAGTACTTC.

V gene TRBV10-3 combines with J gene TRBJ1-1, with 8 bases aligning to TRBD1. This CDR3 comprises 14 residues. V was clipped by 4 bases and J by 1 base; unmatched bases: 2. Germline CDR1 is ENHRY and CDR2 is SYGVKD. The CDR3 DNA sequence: TGTGCCATCAGTGCCGGGACAGGGAACACTGAAGCTTTCTTT. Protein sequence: CAISAGTGNTEAFF.

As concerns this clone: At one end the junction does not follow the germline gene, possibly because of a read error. This CDR3 reads CASRGTGGTVF. DNA for the CDR3: TGTGCCAGCCGCGGGACAGGGGGCACCGTCTTC. The genes are TRBV6-1 and TRBJ1-2; 12 bases align to TRBD1. The CDR3 contains 11 residues. CDR1 is MNHNS and CDR2 is SASEGT in the germline V gene.

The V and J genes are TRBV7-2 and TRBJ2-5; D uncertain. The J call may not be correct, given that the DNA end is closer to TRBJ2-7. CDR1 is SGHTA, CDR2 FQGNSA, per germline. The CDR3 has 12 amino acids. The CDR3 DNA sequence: TGTGCCAGCAGCTCAAGTAACTACGAGCAGTACTTC. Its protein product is CASSSSNYEQYF.

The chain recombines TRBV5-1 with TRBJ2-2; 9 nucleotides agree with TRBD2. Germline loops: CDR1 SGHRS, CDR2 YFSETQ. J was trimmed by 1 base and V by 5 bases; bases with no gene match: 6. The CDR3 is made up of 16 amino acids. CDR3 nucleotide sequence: TGCGCCAGCAGTTCTAGCGGGAACGTGAACACCGGGGAGCTGTTTTTT. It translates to CASSSSGNVNTGELFF.

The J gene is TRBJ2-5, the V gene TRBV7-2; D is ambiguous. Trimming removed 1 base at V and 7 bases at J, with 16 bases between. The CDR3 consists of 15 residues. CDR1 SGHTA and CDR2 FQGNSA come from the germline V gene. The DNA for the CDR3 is TGTGCCAGCAGCTTAGGCCCCCTCGACCCGGGGACCCAGTACTTC. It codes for CASSLGPLDPGTQYF.

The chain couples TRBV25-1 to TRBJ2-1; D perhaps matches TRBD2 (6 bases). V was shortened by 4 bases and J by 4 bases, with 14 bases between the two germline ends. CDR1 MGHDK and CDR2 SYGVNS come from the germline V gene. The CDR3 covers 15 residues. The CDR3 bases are TGTGCCAGCAGTGGTAGCGGTGGAGGGTACAATGAGCAGTTCTTC. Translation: CASSGSGGGYNEQFF.

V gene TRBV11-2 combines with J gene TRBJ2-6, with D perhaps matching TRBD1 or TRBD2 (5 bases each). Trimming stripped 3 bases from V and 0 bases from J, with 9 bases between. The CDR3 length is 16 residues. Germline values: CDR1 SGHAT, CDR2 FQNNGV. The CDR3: CASSFGALSGANVLTF. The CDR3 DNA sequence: TGTGCCAGCAGCTTCGGGGCCCTCTCTGGGGCCAACGTCCTGACTTTC. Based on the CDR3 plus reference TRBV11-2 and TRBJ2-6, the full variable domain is EAGVAQSPRYKIIEKRQSVAFWCNPISGHATLYWYQQILGQGPKLLIQFQNNGVVDDSQLPKDRFSAERLKGVDSTLKIQPAKLEDSAVYLCASSFGALSGANVLTFGAGSRLTVL.